The entry that follows covers one T cell receptor beta chain sequence. A junction boundary mismatches the germline segment, possibly from a read error. TCRdb ran MiXCR on the 5' RACE reads and lists one entry per CDR3 protein. The sample carries under 400,000 distinct CDR3 sequences, approximately 8.7% recorded once. This entry belongs to a study of identical twins. This CDR3 is built from 18 residues. Germline V lookup: CDR1 SEHNR, CDR2 FQNEAQ (reference sequence). Sequencing used naive T cells sorted from blood. J is TRBJ2-2 and V is TRBV7-9, with TRBD1 matching over 7 bases. This TCR came from a woman in her forties or fifties in good health. The CDR3 spells CASRSSPRQGSNTGELFF. CDR3 coding DNA: TGTGCCAGCAGATCTTCACCGCGACAGGGATCGAACACAGGGGAGCTGTTTTTT. Using reference TRBV7-9 and TRBJ2-2 for the parts outside the CDR3, the full variable domain is DTGVSQNPRHKITKRGQNVTFRCDPISEHNRLYWYRQTLGQGPEFLTYFQNEAQLEKSRLLSDRFSAERPKGSFSTLEIQRTEQGDSAMYLCASRSSPRQGSNTGELFFGEGSRLTVL.